This T cell receptor beta chain was observed in a study of blood T cell repertoires in COVID-19. Germline V gives CDR1 LNHDA, CDR2 SQIVND (reference sequence). The CDR3 length is 16 residues. Between the trimmed V and J ends, which lost 5 bases and 0 bases, there was a span of 13 bases. Measured with immunoSEQ multiplex PCR; TCRdb has only the in-frame clones, and not every one. The sample holds about 250,000 clones; more than 60% are singletons and the top ten take 4% to 4.5%. The J gene is TRBJ1-4, the V gene TRBV19; no reliable D call. This TCR derives from a woman between 40 and 55 years old with active or convalescent COVID-19. What was sequenced was peripheral blood. The CDR3 DNA is TGTGCCAGTAGTTTCGGGAGTCGGGCAACTAATGAAAAACTGTTTTTT. This translates into CASSFGSRATNEKLFF.